This TCR beta chain originates from a study of T-cell reconstitution after alpha-beta-depleted transplantation in children. This sample's TCRbeta library carried unique molecular identifier barcodes. One entry per CDR3 protein results from TCRdb running MiXCR on the PCR reads. Of 280,000 or so distinct CDR3 sequences in the sample, 11% were seen once. The CDR3 sequence is 19 residues long. This clonotype was counted only a few times. One junction end does not reproduce the germline sequence, and a read error may be involved. The receptor was derived from a male patient between 2 and 15 years old who had a stem cell transplant for chronic granulomatous disease, so the T cells may come from the graft donor. The sequences come from peripheral blood, collected 180 days after TCRalphabeta/CD19-depleted stem cell transplant. The genes are TRBV12-3 or TRBV12-4 and TRBJ2-2, with 12 bases fitting TRBD2. CDR3 DNA sequence: TGTGCCTGCAGCACCCGGCCTAGCGGGAGGGCCAGAGGCACCGGGGAGCTGTTTTTT. Translation: CACSTRPSGRARGTGELFF.